The 16 T cell receptor beta chains reported below all come from one sample, sequenced in a study of human T cells and chemical hapten exposure. TCRdb reprocessed the RACE reads via MiXCR and lists one record per CDR3 protein. In the table there are more than 85,000 distinct CDR3 sequences, less than 40% of which are singletons. As for time point: patch test 3, about 24 weeks after DPC sensitization. Treatment: therapeutic diphenylcyclopropenone sensitization with weekly scalp DPC. The sample consisted of whole blood, taken in connection with sensitization to the hapten diphenylcyclopropenone (DPC). These receptor sequences come from a man between 35 and 55 years old with alopecia areata. Some clones in this sample may be carry-over from other donors' samples.

The chain carries TRBV10-3 and TRBJ2-1; 8 positions match TRBD1. This CDR3 is 14 amino acids long. After removal of 7 bases from V and 4 bases from J, the junction contained 6 bases not matched to a gene. Germline assignment: CDR1 ENHRY and CDR2 SYGVKD. CDR3 nucleotide sequence: TGTGCCATCATACGGACAGGGATATACAATGAGCAGTTCTTC. Its translation is CAIIRTGIYNEQFF.

The chain recombines TRBV27 with TRBJ2-6, with D possibly matching TRBD2 (6 bases). The CDR3 consists of 14 residues. CDR1 and CDR2 from the germline V gene are MNHEY and SMNVEV (reference sequence). Trimming removed 5 bases from V and 3 bases from J, with 8 bases in between. The CDR3 here is CASSAGSGANVLTF. The DNA for the CDR3 is TGTGCCAGCAGTGCGGGAAGTGGGGCCAACGTCCTGACTTTC.

The gene calls are TRBV13 and TRBJ2-5; the match to TRBD2 covers 15 bases. The ends lost 4 bases at V and 5 bases at J; junction bases unmatched: 8. Germline V CDR1 and CDR2: PRHDT, FYEKMQ (reference sequence). The CDR3 sequence is 17 residues long. The CDR3 loop is CASSSWTSGRAQETQYF. The CDR3 region has the DNA TGTGCCAGCAGCTCCTGGACTAGCGGGAGGGCCCAGGAGACCCAGTACTTC.

This clonotype has more than one count but fewer than ten. The chain combines TRBV12-3 or TRBV12-4 with TRBJ2-3; the D is unclear. Trimming took off 3 bases at V and 6 bases at J, with 10 bases between the two ends. The length of the CDR3 is 13 residues. The CDR3 DNA reads TGTGCCAGCAGTTTCATGTTAGGGGATACGCAGTATTTT. Its translation is CASSFMLGDTQYF.

There are a few counts of this clonotype. This rearrangement joins TRBV20-1 to TRBJ2-3; D not resolved. Trimming stripped 6 bases from V and 0 bases from J, with 16 bases between. CDR1 is DFQATT, CDR2 SNEGSKA, per germline (reference sequence). The CDR3 loop spans 15 amino acids. CDR3 sequence (DNA): TGCAGTGCCTCCGATTTGGCATCTAGCACAGATACGCAGTATTTT. Amino acid sequence: CSASDLASSTDTQYF.

This clonotype was counted many times. The V gene is TRBV7-2, the J gene TRBJ2-4, with unresolved D. CDR3 length equals 15 residues. Looked up from germline, CDR1 is SGHTA and CDR2 is FQGNSA. Trimming stripped 0 bases from V and 0 bases from J, with 6 bases between. CDR3 residues: CASSLALLAKNIQYF. The CDR3 DNA follows: TGTGCCAGCAGCTTAGCACTCTTAGCCAAAAACATTCAGTACTTC.

The chain has TRBV27 and TRBJ2-7, with 7 positions matching TRBD1. J was trimmed by 2 bases and V by 7 bases; bases with no gene match: 14. The CDR3 runs to 16 residues. CDR1 MNHEY and CDR2 SMNVEV come from the germline V gene (reference sequence). CDR3 bases: TGTGCCAGCAAAACTAAGGCCCGGGACAGAGCCTACGAGCAGTACTTC. Translated: CASKTKARDRAYEQYF.

This clonotype occurred a few times. V and J are TRBV9 and TRBJ1-1; 11 positions match TRBD1. This CDR3 is built from 13 residues. The germline V gene has CDR1 SGDLS and CDR2 YYNGEE. V lost 3 bases and J lost 9; bases outside the gene matches: 4. CDR3 in DNA: TGTGCCAGCAGCGCCCAGGACAGGGGGCAAGCTTTCTTT. The encoded protein is CASSAQDRGQAFF.

This chain connects TRBV7-8 to TRBJ2-1; 7 bases map to TRBD1. Trimming removed 5 bases from V and 4 bases from J; junction bases left unmatched: 11. The CDR3 is 16 amino acids. The germline V gene encodes CDR1 SGHVS and CDR2 FQNEAQ. CDR3 region: CASSLQGTSSYNEQFF. The CDR3 DNA follows: TGTGCCAGCAGCCTACAGGGGACCTCCTCATACAATGAGCAGTTCTTC.

The chain carries TRBV27 and TRBJ2-3, with 7 bases aligning to TRBD1. The CDR3 has 16 residues. CDR1 MNHEY and CDR2 SMNVEV come from the germline V gene (reference sequence). With V trimmed by 6 bases and J by 0 bases, 9 bases remained unmatched. The CDR3: CASSSYLGQSTDTQYF. CDR3 in DNA: TGTGCCAGCAGCTCATACCTGGGACAGAGCACAGATACGCAGTATTTT.

The chain links TRBV20-1 to TRBJ2-3, with TRBD2 matching 15 bases. This CDR3 comprises 17 residues. After removal of 5 bases from V and 1 base from J, the junction contained 7 bases not matched to a gene. Per germline, CDR1 DFQATT and CDR2 SNEGSKA (reference sequence). The CDR3 is CSAAGTSGGTGTDTQYF. CDR3 nucleotides: TGCAGTGCTGCCGGGACTAGCGGGGGGACCGGCACAGATACGCAGTATTTT.

This sequence joins TRBV6-4 and TRBJ2-1; TRBD2 aligns across 8 bases. CDR1 MRHNA and CDR2 SNTAGT come from the germline V gene. This CDR3 is 16 amino acids long. V was clipped by 6 bases and J by 8 bases; unmatched bases: 15. The CDR3 loop reads CASSVDSGTSSHEQFF. The CDR3 DNA reads as TGTGCCAGCAGCGTCGATAGCGGGACTTCTTCCCATGAGCAGTTCTTC.

The V gene is TRBV7-2, the J gene TRBJ2-1, with a weak D call TRBD1 (6 bases). The CDR3 totals 13 residues. Looked up from germline, CDR1 is SGHTA and CDR2 is FQGNSA. The ends were cut back, 6 bases at V and 2 bases at J, with 8 bases in the middle. DNA of the CDR3: TGTGCCAGCAGAAGGACAGCCTACAATGAGCAGTTCTTC. This encodes CASRRTAYNEQFF.

This clonotype turned up a few times. CDR3 loop: CASSPSYYEQYV. CDR3 bases: TGTGCCAGCAGCCCCTCGTACTACGAGCAGTACGTC. V usage is TRBV12-3 or TRBV12-4 and J usage is TRBJ2-7; D remains ambiguous. The V end was cut by 6 bases, the J end by 3 bases, with 9 bases between. CDR3 length: 12 amino acids.

The chain uses TRBV28 and TRBJ1-1; the D gene is possibly TRBD1 (5 bases). CDR1 is MDHEN, CDR2 SYDVKM, per germline. V was pared by 8 bases and J by 4 bases, with 14 bases between. The CDR3 length is 13 residues. Written as DNA, the CDR3 is TGTGCCAGCTGGGGGGGTTTGAGCACTGAAGCTTTCTTT. This gives the protein CASWGGLSTEAFF.

The rearrangement joins TRBV14 to TRBJ2-7; possibly TRBD2 for D (6 bases). Germline loops: CDR1 SGHDN, CDR2 FVKESK. CDR3 length: 15 residues. Trimming stripped 2 bases from V and 0 bases from J, with 11 bases between. The CDR3 DNA is TGTGCCAGCAGCCAAAGGGGAGGAGCCTCCTACGAGCAGTACTTC. It yields the protein CASSQRGGASYEQYF.